The entry below gives a single TCR beta chain sequence along with its context. Some clones are missing from TCRdb's copy, which holds only in-frame ones; the method was immunoSEQ multiplex PCR. The table includes 120,000 to 150,000 clones, about 85% detected once. The sample comes from a study of blood T cell repertoires in COVID-19. V lost 4 bases to trimming and J lost 2 bases; unmatched junction nucleotides: 7. Germline V lookup: CDR1 MNHEY, CDR2 SVGEGT. This CDR3 contains 16 residues. The genes are TRBV6-2 or TRBV6-3 and TRBJ1-2, with 10 positions matching TRBD1. The sequence came from a human donor in a cohort sampled during active COVID-19. Sequencing was performed on peripheral blood. The CDR3 region is CASSFPWDRGNYGYTF. The CDR3 DNA reads TGTGCCAGCAGTTTCCCGTGGGACAGGGGAAACTATGGCTACACCTTC.